Listed here are 29 T cell receptor beta chains from one sample, sequenced in a study of blood T cells in healthy people across ages. For the second PCR, which ran for roughly 7 to 11 cycles, a sample-barcoded 5' primer and a J-beta primer mix were used. In TCRdb, the 5' RACE reads were re-called with MiXCR into one record per CDR3 protein. The sample carries around 1.5 million distinct CDR3 sequences, 42% recorded once. Input material: blood. All receptors derive from a woman aged 18-29 years in good health.

The chain has TRBV9 and TRBJ2-3; D remains ambiguous. Trimming took 0 bases from V and 8 from J, leaving 19 bases between them. Germline CDR1 SGDLS, CDR2 YYNGEE. CDR3 length: 16 amino acids. The CDR3 DNA is TGTGCCAGCAGCGTAGGAATAGAAGTACGGTTAGGTACGCAGTATTTT. Translation gives CASSVGIEVRLGTQYF.

The chain joins TRBV5-6 to TRBJ2-1; 14 nucleotides agree with TRBD2. Germline CDR1 and CDR2: SGHDT and YYEEEE. J was trimmed by 8 bases and V by 0 bases; bases with no gene match: 1. The CDR3 consists of 15 residues. For the CDR3, the DNA is TGTGCCAGCAGCTTGGGACTAGCGGGAGGGCATGAGCAGTTCTTC. Its translation: CASSLGLAGGHEQFF.

About this clonotype itself: A read error may produce the germline difference seen at one junction end. This chain connects TRBV9 to TRBJ2-7; TRBD1 matches at 7 bases. Germline V CDR1 and CDR2: SGDLS, YYNGEE. CDR3 length: 13 residues. The DNA for the CDR3 is TGTGCCAGCAGCGCCAACAGGGGCTACGAGCGGTACTTC. Protein: CASSANRGYERYF. Together with reference TRBV9 and TRBJ2-7, the CDR3 gives the full variable domain: DSGVTQTPKHLITATGQRVTLRCSPRSGDLSVYWYQQSLDQGLQFLIQYYNGEERAKGNILERFSAQQFPDLHSELNLSSLELGDSALYFCASSANRGYERYFGPGTRLTVT.

Comment on this clonotype: At one end the junction does not follow the germline gene, possibly because of a read error. The chain joins TRBV12-3 or TRBV12-4 to TRBJ2-3, with 8 bases lining up with TRBD1. The CDR3 length is 15 residues. The CDR3 DNA reads TGTGCCAGCAGTTCCAGGGACAGGATATCAGATGCGCAGTATTTT. It codes for CASSSRDRISDAQYF.

The chain carries TRBV18 and TRBJ1-2; a possible D gene is TRBD1 (5 bases). Germline CDR1 KGHSH, CDR2 LQKENI. The CDR3 contains 18 residues. Trimming pared 4 bases from V and 1 base from J, leaving 22 bases between. CDR3 DNA: TGTGCCAGCTCACTACGCCCCGACAGACTACTCCTTAACTATGGCTACACCTTC. Translating it yields CASSLRPDRLLLNYGYTF.

The chain is built from TRBV28 and TRBJ2-7, with D tentatively TRBD1 or TRBD2 (5 bases each). With 3 bases removed from V and 6 bases from J, the gap between germline ends came to 18 bases. The CDR3 consists of 15 residues. Germline values: CDR1 MDHEN, CDR2 SYDVKM. The CDR3 is CASSFTGTPASEQYF. For the CDR3, the DNA is TGTGCCAGCAGTTTTACCGGGACCCCGGCCAGCGAGCAGTACTTC.

This clonotype was recorded only once. This rearrangement joins TRBV20-1 to TRBJ2-2; 10 bases agree with TRBD2. The CDR3 loop spans 17 amino acids. J gave up 3 bases and V 5 bases, and 12 bases lay outside the gene matches. The germline V gene encodes CDR1 DFQATT and CDR2 SNEGSKA (reference sequence). CDR3 region: CSAAGLSGRPYTGELFF. DNA of the CDR3: TGCAGTGCTGCTGGTCTTAGCGGGAGGCCGTACACCGGGGAGCTGTTTTTT.

As regards this clonotype: One end of the junction does not line up with germline, which may come from a read error. The chain recombines TRBV20-1 with TRBJ2-7; D is ambiguous. This CDR3 contains 13 residues. Per germline, CDR1 DFQATT and CDR2 SNEGSKA (reference sequence). As DNA, the CDR3 is TGCAGTGCTAGGACCGGACGCTCCGACGAGCAGTACTTC. Its translation is CSARTGRSDEQYF.

CDR3 in amino acids: CSARLAGPAYGYTF. The CDR3, as DNA: TGCAGTGCTAGGCTGGCAGGGCCCGCCTATGGCTACACCTTC. The chain recombines TRBV20-1 with TRBJ1-2; the D gene is possibly TRBD1 (5 bases). Looked up from germline, CDR1 is DFQATT and CDR2 is SNEGSKA (reference sequence). CDR3 size: 14 residues. Trimming took 3 bases from V and 4 from J, leaving 15 bases between them.

The chain couples TRBV15 to TRBJ2-5; 9 bases fit TRBD2. The J call may be wrong; the DNA end is better matched by TRBJ2-7. Germline CDR1 reads LNHNV; CDR2 reads YYDKDF (reference sequence). CDR3 length: 16 residues. CDR3 nucleotide sequence: TGTGCCACCAGCAGAGATCTTGGCCTAGCGGGATCCGAGCAGTACTTC. Protein sequence: CATSRDLGLAGSEQYF.

This clonotype was seen many times. V is TRBV4-1 and J is TRBJ2-7; 9 positions agree with TRBD1. V was clipped by 6 bases and J by 4 bases; unmatched bases: 10. The CDR3 consists of 15 residues. Germline CDR1 is MGHRA and CDR2 is YSYEKL. The CDR3 nucleotides read TGCGCCAGCAGGCTACTGACAGGGGGTCTATACGAGCAGTACTTC. It is translated as CASRLLTGGLYEQYF.

The V gene is TRBV20-1, the J gene TRBJ2-1; D remains ambiguous. The V gene lost 8 bases and the J gene lost 1 base, with 18 bases spanning the gap. From germline, CDR1 is DFQATT and CDR2 SNEGSKA (reference sequence). The CDR3 length is 15 residues. Here the CDR3 reads CSTYKERLSYNEQFF. The DNA of the CDR3 is TGCAGTACCTATAAGGAGCGCTTATCCTACAATGAGCAGTTCTTC.

This sequence joins TRBV27 and TRBJ2-1, with D possibly being TRBD1 or TRBD2 (5 bases each). V gave up 5 bases and J gave up 4 bases, with 18 bases separating them. The CDR3 is 16 residues long. Germline V gives CDR1 MNHEY, CDR2 SMNVEV (reference sequence). CDR3 sequence: CASSTPGRQLYNEQFF. Written as DNA, the CDR3 is TGTGCCAGCAGTACCCCGGGGCGCCAACTTTACAATGAGCAGTTCTTC.

V usage is TRBV3-1 and J usage is TRBJ1-2; TRBD1 aligns across 7 bases. This CDR3 has 14 residues. Unmatched junction bases numbered 6, after V lost 4 bases and J lost 4 bases. Germline V CDR1 and CDR2: LGHDT, YNNKEL (reference sequence). CDR3 sequence reads: CASSRGQLGYGYTF. The DNA of the CDR3 is TGTGCCAGCAGCCGGGGACAGCTGGGCTATGGCTACACCTTC.

This chain joins TRBV9 and TRBJ1-1; D is ambiguous. The CDR3 is 11 amino acids. Germline assignment: CDR1 SGDLS and CDR2 YYNGEE. V was clipped by 7 bases and J by 4 bases, with 8 bases between them. The CDR3: CASGEATEAFF. CDR3 DNA sequence: TGTGCCAGCGGGGAGGCCACTGAAGCTTTCTTT.

The gene calls are TRBV7-8 and TRBJ1-1; D unclear. The CDR3 extends over 14 amino acids. CDR1 and CDR2 from the germline V gene are SGHVS and FQNEAQ. The germline V and J ends were trimmed by 1 base and 1 base, with 7 bases remaining between them. CDR3 nucleotide sequence: TGTGCCAGCAGCTTAGGAGAGCCGAACACTGAAGCTTTCTTT. Protein: CASSLGEPNTEAFF.

This clonotype has at least ten counts. The rearrangement links TRBV20-1 to TRBJ2-4; 11 nucleotides match TRBD2. Germline loops: CDR1 DFQATT, CDR2 SNEGSKA (reference sequence). V lost 0 bases, J lost 2 bases, and 6 bases stayed unmatched. This CDR3 has 17 amino acids. The CDR3 DNA follows: TGCAGTGCTAGAGATCAGGAGACTAGCGGGACCAAAAACATTCAGTACTTC. This encodes CSARDQETSGTKNIQYF.

There are a few counts of this clonotype. This chain links TRBV7-8 with TRBJ2-5; the D is unclear. The DNA end is a closer match to TRBJ2-7, so the J assignment may be wrong. Germline V lookup: CDR1 SGHVS, CDR2 FQNEAQ. CDR3 length equals 13 residues. CDR3 nucleotide sequence: TGTGCCAGCAGCTTAGGCACTCTGGACGAGCAGTACTTC. It yields the protein CASSLGTLDEQYF.

The chain uses TRBV10-3 and TRBJ2-1, with TRBD2 as a possible D gene (6 bases). V lost 6 bases and J lost 6, with 21 bases in between. Germline CDR1 ENHRY, CDR2 SYGVKD. The CDR3 spans 16 residues. In nucleotides, the CDR3 is TGTGCCATCAGGGCGGGGAGTAGCGGAGGGGTCAATGAGCAGTTCTTC. This sequence encodes CAIRAGSSGGVNEQFF.

This clonotype appeared a few times. The V gene is TRBV12-3 or TRBV12-4, the J gene TRBJ2-7, with TRBD1 matching 9 bases. This CDR3 region has 14 residues. The V segment lost 7 bases and the J segment 4 bases; nucleotides outside the gene matches: 8. The CDR3 loop reads CASTEGTGSYEQYF. The CDR3 DNA follows: TGTGCCAGCACCGAAGGGACAGGGAGTTACGAGCAGTACTTC.

V and J are TRBV21-1 and TRBJ2-1; the D call of TRBD2 is as the table states it, not checked on the DNA. TRBV21-1 is listed as a pseudogene. This CDR3 spans 14 amino acids. CDR3 amino acids: CASSDSGSHNEQFF. The CDR3 DNA follows: TGTGCCAGCAGTGATAGCGGGAGTCACAATGAGCAGTTTTTC.

The V gene is TRBV3-1, the J gene TRBJ2-3; D gene uncertain. This CDR3 region has 14 residues. Trimming stripped 1 base from V and 10 bases from J, with 15 bases between. Germline V CDR1 and CDR2: LGHDT, YNNKEL (reference sequence). CDR3 coding DNA: TGTGCCAGCAGCCAAGCTAGTCGGATGGATGCGCAGTATTTT. Its protein product is CASSQASRMDAQYF.

The V and J genes are TRBV7-2 and TRBJ2-4, with D perhaps matching TRBD2 (5 bases). The DNA end favors TRBJ2-7, so the J call may be wrong. In germline, CDR1 is SGHTA, CDR2 FQGNSA. The CDR3 has 15 residues. The CDR3 nucleotides read TGTGCCAGCAGCTTAGTCGCCCGAGGGCCCTACGAGCAGTACTTC. Encoded protein: CASSLVARGPYEQYF.

The chain joins TRBV7-2 to TRBJ1-2; D not certain. Germline CDR1 is SGHTA and CDR2 is FQGNSA. Trimming removed 4 bases from V and 4 bases from J, with 19 bases in between. The CDR3 loop spans 16 amino acids. The CDR3 coding sequence is TGTGCCAGCAGCTCCTCACGAGTAGACGGTGGCTATGGCTACACCTTC. Its protein product is CASSSSRVDGGYGYTF.

This clonotype was seen only once. The chain employs TRBV12-3 or TRBV12-4 and TRBJ2-3; 7 bases are a match to TRBD1. V lost 7 bases, J lost 4 bases, and 14 bases stayed unmatched. This CDR3 has 16 amino acids. CDR3 nucleotide sequence: TGTGCCAGCACCGACAACAGGGGCCCTCGAGCAGATACGCAGTATTTT. This gives the protein CASTDNRGPRADTQYF.

The chain employs TRBV9 and TRBJ2-3; TRBD2 agrees at 13 bases. Germline V gene sequence: CDR1 SGDLS, CDR2 YYNGEE. Trimming removed 3 bases from V and 0 bases from J; junction bases left unmatched: 7. The CDR3 totals 18 residues. The CDR3 region is CASSAGTGLAGSTDTQYF. In DNA form, the CDR3 reads TGTGCCAGCAGCGCAGGTACGGGACTAGCGGGGAGCACAGATACGCAGTATTTT.

This clonotype came up a few times. The V gene is TRBV21-1, the J gene TRBJ2-3. TRBV21-1 corresponds to a pseudogene. The CDR3 runs 16 residues. As DNA, the CDR3 is TGTGCCAGCAGCAAAGTTAGGCCTGGCAGAAAAGATACGCAGTATTTT. This gives the protein CASSKVRPGRKDTQYF.

The chain carries TRBV6-1 and TRBJ1-5; D is unresolved. V lost 3 bases to trimming and J lost 6 bases, with 3 bases between them. This CDR3 comprises 11 residues. Germline V gene sequence: CDR1 MNHNS, CDR2 SASEGT. The chain's CDR3 is CASSDPQPQHF. The DNA of the CDR3 is TGTGCCAGCAGTGATCCTCAGCCCCAGCATTTT.

The V gene is TRBV27, the J gene TRBJ1-6; perhaps TRBD1 as D (5 bases). Per germline, CDR1 MNHEY and CDR2 SMNVEV (reference sequence). The V end was cut by 4 bases, the J end by 7 bases, with 17 bases between. The CDR3 spans 16 residues. The CDR3, as DNA: TGTGCCAGCAGTTCGGGTTTTGGGGGTATAAATTCACCCCTCCACTTT. Residues: CASSSGFGGINSPLHF.